The 20 T cell receptor beta chains given below trace back to one sample, sequenced in a study of siplizumab effects on memory and regulatory T cells. It was at 37°C and for five to seven days that the mixed lymphocyte reaction cells were cocultured. No antigen is known for these receptors. TCRdb's table, derived via immunoSEQ multiplex PCR, lists solely in-frame clones and lacks some. Of some 9,900 clones in the sample, roughly 50% were seen once. The sample was CFSE-low (dividing) CD4+ T cells sorted from an allogeneic mixed lymphocyte reaction. The origin of the receptors is a human donor in good health; the cells came from an allogeneic mixed lymphocyte reaction.

The chain recombines TRBV2 with TRBJ2-7; D is undetermined. This CDR3 has 12 residues. Germline lookup yields CDR1 SNHLY and CDR2 FYNNEI. Between the trimmed V and J ends, which lost 4 bases and 3 bases, there was a span of 7 bases. The CDR3 reads CASSGSYYEQYF. The CDR3 DNA follows: TGTGCCAGCAGTGGGTCCTACTACGAGCAGTACTTC.

This clone is classed as medium-sized (0.01 to 0.1%). V is TRBV28 and J is TRBJ2-7; 7 bases align to TRBD2. In germline, CDR1 is MDHEN, CDR2 SYDVKM. After removal of 4 bases from V and 2 bases from J, the junction contained 5 bases not matched to a gene. There are 14 residues in the CDR3. The CDR3 nucleotides are TGTGCCAGCAGTTACGGGGGGAGAGCCTACGAGCAGTACTTC. This codes for CASSYGGRAYEQYF.

The chain links TRBV2 to TRBJ2-7, with TRBD2 matching over 10 bases. Germline-derived CDR1 and CDR2 are SNHLY and FYNNEI. Unmatched junction bases numbered 8, after V lost 6 bases and J lost 6 bases. The CDR3 sequence is 14 residues long. The CDR3 here is CASSVLAGVGEQYF. DNA of the CDR3: TGTGCCAGCAGCGTTCTAGCGGGAGTTGGCGAGCAGTACTTC.

This chain uses TRBV29-1 with TRBJ1-5, with D possibly matching TRBD1 (6 bases). Germline lookup yields CDR1 SQVTM and CDR2 ANQGSEA. This CDR3 spans 13 amino acids. V was shortened by 7 bases and J by 2 bases, with 12 bases between the two germline ends. The CDR3 is CSALTGGNQPQHF. The CDR3 DNA sequence: TGCAGCGCGTTGACAGGAGGCAATCAGCCCCAGCATTTT.

This clone was observed a few times. The rearrangement joins TRBV30 to TRBJ1-5, with D tentatively TRBD1 (5 bases). CDR3 size: 13 residues. Trimming left V 4 bases short and J 5 bases short, with 12 bases between. Per the germline V gene, CDR1 is GTSNPN and CDR2 is SVGIG (reference sequence). The CDR3 is CAWTGGSYQPQHF. Here the CDR3 DNA reads TGTGCCTGGACCGGGGGGAGTTATCAGCCCCAGCATTTT.

A note on this clone: A read error may account for a junction end that differs from germline. V gene TRBV6-6 combines with J gene TRBJ2-3, with D possibly TRBD2 on 5 matching bases. The germline V gene has CDR1 MNHNY and CDR2 SVGAGI (reference sequence). The CDR3 is made up of 12 amino acids. The CDR3 DNA follows: TGTGCCATCAGTGGACTCACAGATACGCAGTATTTT. As protein: CAISGLTDTQYF.

This clone was found a few times. J is TRBJ1-1 and V is TRBV18; tentatively, D is TRBD1 (6 bases). Per the germline V gene, CDR1 is KGHSH and CDR2 is LQKENI. There are 16 residues in the CDR3. Trimming shortened V by 2 bases and J by 1 base, and 14 bases separated the two germline ends. CDR3 residues: CASSPRLDRTNTEAFF. The CDR3 DNA sequence: TGTGCCAGCTCACCAAGGTTGGACAGAACGAACACTGAAGCTTTCTTT.

The CDR3 region is CASSLDGRDNQPQHF. As DNA, the CDR3 is TGTGCCAGCAGCTTAGACGGGAGGGACAATCAGCCCCAGCATTTT. This chain links TRBV11-2 with TRBJ1-5; D gene ambiguous. Germline-derived CDR1 and CDR2 are SGHAT and FQNNGV. The CDR3 loop spans 15 amino acids. Trimming took off 0 bases at V and 3 bases at J, with 9 bases between the two ends.

The chain uses TRBV6-1 and TRBJ1-1, with a tentative D call TRBD1 (5 bases). This CDR3 comprises 8 residues. Trimming took off 8 bases at V and 11 bases at J, with 6 bases between the two ends. Germline lookup yields CDR1 MNHNS and CDR2 SASEGT. The CDR3 protein is CASGGAFF. Here the CDR3 DNA reads TGTGCCAGCGGGGGGGCTTTCTTT.

J is TRBJ2-3 and V is TRBV7-8; possibly TRBD1 or TRBD2 for D (6 bases each). Germline CDR1 and CDR2: SGHVS and FQNEAQ. This CDR3 region has 15 residues. V gave up 3 bases and J gave up 2 bases, with 12 bases separating them. The CDR3 region has the DNA TGTGCCAGCAGCTTGACGGGGGCCTCCACAGATACGCAGTATTTT. Encoded protein: CASSLTGASTDTQYF.

This clone appeared a few times. This chain links TRBV20-1 with TRBJ2-7, with unresolved D. The V gene's germline CDR1 is DFQATT and CDR2 SNEGSKA (reference sequence). The CDR3 runs 11 residues. V lost 1 base and J lost 3, with 4 bases in between. Written as DNA, the CDR3 is TGCAGTGCTAGAGGGGGCTACGAGCAGTACTTC. Translation: CSARGGYEQYF.

In this sample, this clone turned up once. Germline is not matched at one junction end, which may reflect a read error. The J gene is TRBJ1-1, the V gene TRBV27, with D unresolved. The CDR3 has 15 residues. CDR1 MNHEY and CDR2 SMNVEV come from the germline V gene (reference sequence). The chain's CDR3 is CASRPRGRSNTEVFF. The CDR3 DNA reads as TGTGCCAGCAGACCTCGGGGTAGATCGAACACTGAAGTTTTCTTT.

This clone was seen only a few times. The V and J genes are TRBV11-2 and TRBJ2-1; no reliable D call. The germline gives CDR1 SGHAT, CDR2 FQNNGV. The germline V and J ends were trimmed by 4 bases and 0 bases, with 7 bases remaining between them. The CDR3 consists of 14 residues. The CDR3 reads CASSSGHSYNEQFF. The DNA of the CDR3 is TGTGCCAGCAGCTCGGGCCACTCCTACAATGAGCAGTTCTTC.

This clone was seen just once. The chain uses TRBV9 and TRBJ2-7; D may match TRBD1 or TRBD2 (5 bases each). V was shortened by 0 bases and J by 6 bases, with 16 bases between the two germline ends. The germline CDR1 and CDR2 sequences are SGDLS and YYNGEE. The length of the CDR3 is 15 residues. The CDR3 here is CASSVGGRGPREQYF. The DNA of the CDR3 is TGTGCCAGCAGCGTAGGAGGACGGGGACCACGCGAGCAGTACTTC.

CDR3 sequence (DNA): TGTGCCATAGGCAAGCCCCAGCATTTT. It translates to CAIGKPQHF. The gene calls are TRBV11-3 and TRBJ1-5, with D unclear. From germline, CDR1 is SGHNT and CDR2 YENEEA. V lost 10 bases and J lost 8, with 6 bases in between. The CDR3 is made up of 9 amino acids.

The gene calls are TRBV7-3 and TRBJ2-1, with TRBD2 matching 8 bases. Per the germline V gene, CDR1 is SGHTA and CDR2 is FQGTGA. CDR3 length: 15 amino acids. V gave up 5 bases and J gave up 9 bases; unmatched junction bases: 12. CDR3 region: CASSRAGVGGGEQFF. DNA for the CDR3: TGTGCCAGCAGCAGAGCGGGAGTCGGAGGTGGTGAGCAGTTCTTC.

Sample share makes this clone medium-sized. The V call is TRBV7-9, the J call TRBJ1-1; D is unclear. The CDR3 is 13 residues long. Per germline, CDR1 SEHNR and CDR2 FQNEAQ (reference sequence). Trimming stripped 1 base from V and 5 bases from J, with 8 bases between. The CDR3 region is CASSLDPRTEAFF. The CDR3 DNA reads TGTGCCAGCAGCTTAGACCCCAGGACTGAAGCTTTCTTT. Supplemented by reference TRBV7-9 and TRBJ1-1, the full variable domain reads DTGVSQNPRHKITKRGQNVTFRCDPISEHNRLYWYRQTLGQGPEFLTYFQNEAQLEKSRLLSDRFSAERPKGSFSTLEIQRTEQGDSAMYLCASSLDPRTEAFFGQGTRLTVV.

Concerning this clone itself: A far larger clone is one base from this, pointing to a likely read error. The same CDR3 arises from other DNA sequences in this sample as well. The rearrangement uses TRBV18 and TRBJ1-2, with D maybe TRBD1 (5 bases). Deletions cut 2 bases from V and 3 bases from J, with 13 bases between. CDR3 length: 15 amino acids. From germline, CDR1 is KGHSH and CDR2 LQKENI. The CDR3: CASSPTREGHYGYTF. The CDR3 nucleotides read TGTGCCAGCTCACCAACTAGGGAGGGGCACTATGGCTACACCTTC.

This clone rates as medium-sized. The CDR3 spells CASSLFNSGEAFF. For the CDR3, the DNA is TGTGCCAGCAGCTTATTTAATAGTGGTGAAGCTTTCTTT. The gene calls are TRBV7-2 and TRBJ1-1; D gene ambiguous. Germline loops: CDR1 SGHTA, CDR2 FQGNSA. The CDR3 is 13 amino acids. The V gene lost 2 bases and the J gene lost 7 bases, with 11 bases spanning the gap.

V and J are TRBV5-1 and TRBJ1-5; TRBD1 aligns across 8 bases. V lost 0 bases, J lost 4 bases, and 3 bases stayed unmatched. From germline, CDR1 is SGHRS and CDR2 YFSETQ. CDR3 length: 15 residues. The CDR3 sequence: CASSLGTGKNQPQHF. In nucleotides, the CDR3 is TGCGCCAGCAGCTTGGGGACAGGGAAAAATCAGCCCCAGCATTTT.